These T cell receptor beta chains were read from a single sample in a study of cytomegalovirus exposure and HLA in healthy donors. Assay: immunoSEQ multiplex PCR; the TCRdb copy retains only in-frame clones and omits some. Here the sample spans 150,000 to 200,000 clones, 65% to 90% being singletons. Sequences were obtained from PBMCs. These receptors all stem from a woman aged 18-29 years in good health and CMV-seronegative. The CDR3 runs from the conserved cysteine through the conserved F or W. Each record gives: J gene, clone size, V gene, CDR3 protein. A row's size may be missing; if present it is once, few, many or a size class.

j_call: TRBJ2-7
clone_size: -
v_call: TRBV7-7
cdr3_aa: CASSAGTSEPLEQYF

j_call: TRBJ1-5
clone_size: few
v_call: TRBV4-1
cdr3_aa: CASSQDTNQPQHF

j_call: TRBJ2-3
clone_size: -
v_call: TRBV5-6
cdr3_aa: CASSSHRGNTDTQYF

j_call: TRBJ2-1
clone_size: -
v_call: TRBV7-9
cdr3_aa: CASSLVIGAYNEQFF

j_call: TRBJ1-1
clone_size: -
v_call: TRBV7-8
cdr3_aa: CASSFAPGQGRAANTEAFF

j_call: TRBJ2-7
clone_size: -
v_call: TRBV11-2
cdr3_aa: CARGNGSF

j_call: TRBJ2-2
clone_size: -
v_call: TRBV6-6
cdr3_aa: CASRSFPIDTGELFF

j_call: TRBJ2-2
clone_size: -
v_call: TRBV5-1
cdr3_aa: CATSGTSGFLGVTGELFF

j_call: TRBJ1-1
clone_size: -
v_call: TRBV7-2
cdr3_aa: CASSLQGPNTEAFF

j_call: TRBJ1-6
clone_size: -
v_call: TRBV6-5
cdr3_aa: CASSRDTNNSPLHF

j_call: TRBJ2-1
clone_size: few
v_call: TRBV6-5
cdr3_aa: CASSPGTGYNEQFF

j_call: TRBJ2-5
clone_size: -
v_call: TRBV18
cdr3_aa: CASSGSGSIQETQYF

j_call: TRBJ2-1
clone_size: -
v_call: TRBV5-1
cdr3_aa: CASSPGQVEDEQFF

j_call: TRBJ2-1
clone_size: -
v_call: TRBV14
cdr3_aa: CASSQDTAVSYNEQFF

j_call: TRBJ2-3
clone_size: -
v_call: TRBV2
cdr3_aa: CASSVLADPRDTQYF

j_call: TRBJ2-7
clone_size: -
v_call: TRBV19
cdr3_aa: CASSIRGGSSYEQYF

j_call: TRBJ2-1
clone_size: -
v_call: TRBV6-1
cdr3_aa: CASSPVSGFTPSQFF

j_call: TRBJ1-4
clone_size: -
v_call: TRBV11-2
cdr3_aa: CASDRGQGEKLFF

j_call: TRBJ2-7
clone_size: -
v_call: TRBV5-3
cdr3_aa: CARSSSGENTVRVGDF

j_call: TRBJ1-1
clone_size: -
v_call: TRBV28
cdr3_aa: CASRYFGQVAFF

j_call: TRBJ2-5
clone_size: -
v_call: TRBV7-2
cdr3_aa: CASSLRRGGAGTQETQYF

j_call: TRBJ1-1
clone_size: few
v_call: TRBV4-2
cdr3_aa: CASSQDARDTEAFF

j_call: TRBJ2-2
clone_size: -
v_call: TRBV11-1
cdr3_aa: CASSSAANTGELFF

j_call: TRBJ1-5
clone_size: few
v_call: TRBV5-6
cdr3_aa: CASSQGTGTGDQPQHF

j_call: TRBJ2-3
clone_size: -
v_call: TRBV5-1
cdr3_aa: CASSSGLVSTDTQYF

j_call: TRBJ2-3
clone_size: -
v_call: TRBV10-3
cdr3_aa: CATDLQGRGGGLDTQYF

j_call: TRBJ1-1
clone_size: once
v_call: TRBV6-5
cdr3_aa: CASTKRGRDTEAFF

j_call: TRBJ2-2
clone_size: once
v_call: TRBV5-4
cdr3_aa: CASSSPSGGPTGELFF

j_call: TRBJ2-3
clone_size: -
v_call: TRBV27
cdr3_aa: CASSLASATDTQYF

j_call: TRBJ2-7
clone_size: -
v_call: TRBV28
cdr3_aa: CASSYSFSYEQYF

j_call: TRBJ2-1
clone_size: -
v_call: TRBV13
cdr3_aa: CASSAATSGGAVEQFF

j_call: TRBJ2-3
clone_size: -
v_call: TRBV27
cdr3_aa: CASSSINSNRGTDTQYF

j_call: TRBJ2-1
clone_size: few
v_call: TRBV18
cdr3_aa: CASSLGLADEQFF

j_call: TRBJ1-1
clone_size: -
v_call: TRBV28
cdr3_aa: CASSSRGTGIFEAFF

j_call: TRBJ1-2
clone_size: -
v_call: TRBV2
cdr3_aa: CASSADRDYGYTF

j_call: TRBJ1-2
clone_size: -
v_call: TRBV6-6
cdr3_aa: CASSSGTQMYGYTF

j_call: TRBJ1-3
clone_size: once
v_call: TRBV27
cdr3_aa: CASKSGGAGGNTIYF

j_call: TRBJ2-1
clone_size: -
v_call: TRBV7-7
cdr3_aa: CASSSGTSGTNEQFF

j_call: TRBJ2-7
clone_size: -
v_call: TRBV18
cdr3_aa: CASSLSQGAEQYF

j_call: TRBJ2-7
clone_size: once
v_call: TRBV7-9
cdr3_aa: CASSSTGSPYEQYF

j_call: TRBJ2-1
clone_size: few
v_call: TRBV7-2
cdr3_aa: CASSLGQEGEQFF

j_call: TRBJ1-2
clone_size: -
v_call: TRBV7-8
cdr3_aa: CASSSGQNYGYTF

j_call: TRBJ2-2
clone_size: -
v_call: TRBV14
cdr3_aa: CASSQFGGGELFF

j_call: TRBJ1-3
clone_size: -
v_call: TRBV7-9
cdr3_aa: CSSSLYQGPSGNTIYF

j_call: TRBJ2-2
clone_size: -
v_call: TRBV5-1
cdr3_aa: CASSETEVGELFF

j_call: TRBJ1-6
clone_size: -
v_call: TRBV5-1
cdr3_aa: CASSLTDGDSPLHF

j_call: TRBJ2-7
clone_size: -
v_call: TRBV27
cdr3_aa: CASSLGPSGSYEQYF

j_call: TRBJ2-3
clone_size: -
v_call: TRBV10-1
cdr3_aa: CASSELDRNSTDTQYF